At least ten counts were recorded for the clone carrying this T cell receptor beta chain. Researchers took RNA transcripts and amplified TCR beta CDR3 regions from them. In the first round, RT-PCR was carried out with HTBI primers, and a multiplex PCR formed the second round. In TCRdb, the multiplex PCR reads were re-called with MiXCR into one record per CDR3 protein. The table lists about 420,000 distinct CDR3 sequences, roughly 21% of them singletons. The CDR3 extends over 14 amino acids. CDR1 is LNHNV, CDR2 YYDKDF, per germline (reference sequence). Unmatched junction bases numbered 3, after V lost 5 bases and J lost 3 bases. The record originates from a study of Graves' ophthalmopathy and Graves' hyperthyroidism. The term stable hyperthyroidism indicated an absence of ophthalmopathy within 18 months of follow-up.

The chain carries TRBV15 and TRBJ1-2; 10 bases align to TRBD1. This TCR was sampled from a young woman with stable Graves' hyperthyroidism. What was sequenced was peripheral blood. CDR3 region: CATSGTGADYGYTF. In DNA form, the CDR3 reads TGTGCCACCAGCGGGACAGGGGCGGACTATGGCTACACCTTC.